Below are 31 T cell receptor beta chains sequenced from a single sample in a study of OX40 agonist ivuxolimab in advanced cancers. Clones were read by immunoSEQ multiplex PCR, and TCRdb kept only the in-frame ones, dropping some. The sample includes about 76,000 clones, around nine tenths seen only once; the top ten take roughly 13%. Specimen: CD4+ or CD8+ T cells sorted from blood, collected in a trial of the OX40 agonist ivuxolimab. The receptors originated from an adult with an advanced solid tumor such as melanoma, head and neck, liver or kidney cancer.

The chain uses TRBV6-1 and TRBJ2-2; TRBD1 might be the D (5 bases). The CDR3 spans 14 residues. V shed 6 bases and J shed 1 base, with 9 bases lying between them. Germline assignment: CDR1 MNHNS and CDR2 SASEGT. The CDR3 region is CASRNTGNTGELFF. CDR3 bases: TGTGCCAGCAGGAACACAGGGAACACCGGGGAGCTGTTTTTT.

This clone has a handful of counts. This sequence joins TRBV6-1 and TRBJ2-2; D is undetermined. Germline CDR1 and CDR2: MNHNS and SASEGT. Trimming took 1 base from V and 2 from J, leaving 8 bases between them. The CDR3 covers 15 residues. For the CDR3, the DNA is TGTGCCAGCAGTGAAGGCCCCGATAACACCGGGGAGCTGTTTTTT. It is translated as CASSEGPDNTGELFF.

The chain recombines TRBV4-1 with TRBJ1-5; D gene unclear. Germline lookup yields CDR1 MGHRA and CDR2 YSYEKL. This CDR3 is built from 13 residues. The V end lost 1 base, the J end lost 9 bases, and 10 bases lay between the germline ends. In nucleotides, the CDR3 is TGCGCCAGCAGCCAAGGATCAGGTTCGCCCCAGCATTTT. Translating it yields CASSQGSGSPQHF.

This clone was seen just once. The chain is built from TRBV28 and TRBJ2-7, with 8 positions matching TRBD2. The germline V gene has CDR1 MDHEN and CDR2 SYDVKM. V was clipped by 5 bases and J by 5 bases; unmatched bases: 14. The CDR3 consists of 16 residues. CDR3 bases: TGTGCCAGCAGTACTACCCGGACGGGGGGGGTACACGAGCAGTACTTC. It encodes CASSTTRTGGVHEQYF.

The genes are TRBV6-4 and TRBJ2-3; 9 positions agree with TRBD2. The CDR3 has 16 residues. Germline CDR1 and CDR2: MRHNA and SNTAGT. With 0 bases clipped from V and 10 bases from J, the junction kept 11 bases outside the gene matches. CDR3: CASSDSIAGGPGAQYF. The CDR3, as DNA: TGTGCCAGCAGTGACTCGATTGCGGGAGGGCCTGGGGCGCAGTATTTT.

The chain employs TRBV11-2 and TRBJ2-4; D is unresolved. This CDR3 is 12 amino acids long. Trimming took off 2 bases at V and 8 bases at J, with 7 bases between the two ends. From germline, CDR1 is SGHAT and CDR2 FQNNGV. CDR3 in DNA: TGTGCCAGCAGCTTACAGGCACACATTCAGTACTTC. Translation: CASSLQAHIQYF.

The genes are TRBV29-1 and TRBJ2-7; 10 nucleotides align to TRBD2. The J segment lost 2 bases and the V segment lost 4 bases, leaving 5 bases of the junction unmatched. Germline V CDR1 and CDR2: SQVTM, ANQGSEA. This CDR3 contains 14 residues. The CDR3 protein is CSVAGTSAAYEQYF. Here the CDR3 DNA reads TGCAGCGTTGCCGGGACTAGCGCCGCCTACGAGCAGTACTTC.

The chain is built from TRBV27 and TRBJ2-1; 12 positions match TRBD2. The CDR3 covers 17 residues. The germline gives CDR1 MNHEY, CDR2 SMNVEV (reference sequence). V trimming: 5 bases; J trimming: 10 bases; junction bases outside the gene matches: 15. Here the CDR3 reads CASSHPPASGRAREQFF. The CDR3 DNA sequence: TGTGCCAGCAGTCATCCGCCTGCTAGCGGGAGGGCCCGAGAGCAGTTCTTC.

The chain couples TRBV5-1 to TRBJ2-6; D is perhaps TRBD1 (6 bases). This CDR3 has 16 amino acids. CDR1 is SGHRS, CDR2 YFSETQ, per germline. Trimming removed 7 bases at V and 0 bases at J, with 14 bases between. As DNA, the CDR3 is TGCGCCAGCGGAAGAACAGGGAGCTCTGGGGCCAACGTCCTGACTTTC. Amino acid sequence: CASGRTGSSGANVLTF. Drawing the rest from reference TRBV5-1 and TRBJ2-6, the complete variable domain is KAGVTQTPRYLIKTRGQQVTLSCSPISGHRSVSWYQQTPGQGLQFLFEYFSETQRNKGNFPGRFSGRQFSNSRSEMNVSTLELGDSALYLCASGRTGSSGANVLTFGAGSRLTVL.

The rearrangement joins TRBV27 to TRBJ2-1; 7 bases line up with TRBD2. The germline V gene encodes CDR1 MNHEY and CDR2 SMNVEV (reference sequence). CDR3 length equals 15 residues. V was pared by 4 bases and J by 7 bases, with 10 bases of the junction left unmatched. The CDR3 here is CASSSGGSLGNEQFF. CDR3 nucleotide sequence: TGTGCCAGCAGTTCGGGCGGGAGTTTAGGGAATGAGCAGTTCTTC.

V is TRBV10-3 and J is TRBJ2-3, with D uncertain. Looked up from germline, CDR1 is ENHRY and CDR2 is SYGVKD. V was clipped by 0 bases and J by 6 bases, with 4 bases between them. CDR3 length: 12 residues. CDR3 nucleotides: TGTGCCATCAGTGAGTCGTCGGATACGCAGTATTTT. It yields the protein CAISESSDTQYF.

This clone showed up just a few times. V gene TRBV28 combines with J gene TRBJ2-6; 10 nucleotides align to TRBD1. Germline V lookup: CDR1 MDHEN, CDR2 SYDVKM. The ends lost 6 bases at V and 0 bases at J; junction bases unmatched: 11. The CDR3 loop spans 19 amino acids. The DNA for the CDR3 is TGTGCCAGCAGGCCCCCGTCGACAGGGGGCGTCTCTGGGGCCAACGTCCTGACTTTC. As protein: CASRPPSTGGVSGANVLTF.

J is TRBJ2-1 and V is TRBV7-9, with D possibly being TRBD2 (5 bases). V lost 2 bases, J lost 0 bases, and 11 bases lay in between. The germline CDR1 and CDR2 sequences are SEHNR and FQNEAQ (reference sequence). This CDR3 is built from 16 residues. Written as DNA, the CDR3 is TGTGCCAGCAGCTTAAAGTCGGGGATCTCCTACAATGAGCAGTTCTTC. Translating gives CASSLKSGISYNEQFF.

This chain links TRBV9 with TRBJ2-2, with TRBD2 matching 11 bases. The V gene end was trimmed by 1 base and the J gene end by 7 bases; junction bases not matched to a gene: 3. Per the germline V gene, CDR1 is SGDLS and CDR2 is YYNGEE. The CDR3 consists of 15 residues. The CDR3 loop is CASSVTSGSSGELFF. CDR3 nucleotides: TGTGCCAGCAGCGTAACTAGCGGGAGCAGCGGGGAGCTGTTTTTT. Complete variable domain (other parts from reference TRBV9 and TRBJ2-2): DSGVTQTPKHLITATGQRVTLRCSPRSGDLSVYWYQQSLDQGLQFLIQYYNGEERAKGNILERFSAQQFPDLHSELNLSSLELGDSALYFCASSVTSGSSGELFFGEGSRLTVL.

This clone was counted once. J is TRBJ1-2 and V is TRBV5-5; TRBD1 matches at 11 bases. With V trimmed by 4 bases and J by 7 bases, 6 bases remained unmatched. Germline lookup yields CDR1 SGHKS and CDR2 YYEKEE (reference sequence). The CDR3 runs to 14 residues. The CDR3 sequence is CASSRGQGALGYTF. The CDR3 coding sequence is TGTGCCAGCAGCCGTGGACAGGGGGCGCTTGGCTACACCTTC.

The rearrangement joins TRBV27 to TRBJ2-5; D might be TRBD2 (5 bases). Germline V gives CDR1 MNHEY, CDR2 SMNVEV (reference sequence). Trimming took off 6 bases at V and 2 bases at J, with 25 bases between the two ends. The CDR3 consists of 18 residues. The chain's CDR3 is CASRKYTGGPYRQETQYF. The CDR3 region has the DNA TGTGCCAGCAGAAAATACACTGGCGGGCCGTACAGACAAGAGACCCAGTACTTC.

This chain joins TRBV4-2 and TRBJ2-7; the match to TRBD1 covers 9 bases. In germline, CDR1 is LGHNA, CDR2 YNFKEQ. With 1 base clipped from V and 6 bases from J, the junction kept 4 bases outside the gene matches. CDR3 size: 14 residues. The CDR3 loop is CASSQVTGQGEQYF. CDR3 DNA sequence: TGTGCCAGCAGCCAAGTGACGGGACAGGGCGAGCAGTACTTC.

This chain uses TRBV5-6 with TRBJ2-7; D is possibly TRBD2 (6 bases). The germline CDR1 and CDR2 sequences are SGHDT and YYEEEE. The CDR3 covers 13 residues. V lost 6 bases, J lost 0 bases, and 10 bases lay in between. The CDR3 protein is CASMRGSSYEQYF. CDR3 in DNA: TGTGCCAGCATGCGGGGCTCCTCCTACGAGCAGTACTTC.

The chain links TRBV5-1 to TRBJ1-1; a possible D gene is TRBD1 (5 bases). Germline assignment: CDR1 SGHRS and CDR2 YFSETQ. V shed 4 bases and J shed 7 bases, with 20 bases lying between them. CDR3 length: 15 residues. CDR3 amino acids: CASSDRGSGLDEAFF. CDR3 bases: TGCGCCAGCAGCGATAGGGGTTCCGGACTAGATGAAGCTTTCTTT.

The chain uses TRBV30 and TRBJ2-5; D gene uncertain. The germline gives CDR1 GTSNPN, CDR2 SVGIG (reference sequence). Trimming removed 2 bases from V and 4 bases from J, with 14 bases in between. The length of the CDR3 is 14 residues. The CDR3 coding sequence is TGTGCCTGGAGTTGGTCGGAGACAAGAGAGACCCAGTACTTC. Amino acid sequence: CAWSWSETRETQYF.

This clone appeared once. The genes are TRBV6-5 and TRBJ2-1; D unclear. The CDR3 contains 14 residues. Looked up from germline, CDR1 is MNHEY and CDR2 is SVGAGI. V was shortened by 0 bases and J by 10 bases, with 13 bases between the two germline ends. The CDR3 bases are TGTGCCAGCAGTTACTCGCCTAGTGCTCAGGAGCAGTTCTTC. It specifies CASSYSPSAQEQFF.

The CDR3 is CATSRDMGGANEKLFF. CDR3 DNA: TGTGCCACCAGCAGAGATATGGGGGGCGCCAATGAAAAACTGTTTTTT. The genes are TRBV15 and TRBJ1-4, with D possibly TRBD1 on 6 matching bases. Germline V CDR1 and CDR2: LNHNV, YYDKDF (reference sequence). The ends were cut back, 0 bases at V and 5 bases at J, with 13 bases in the middle. CDR3 size: 16 residues.

This CDR3 is CASSRATNEKLFF. CDR3 bases: TGCGCCAGCAGCCGTGCAACTAATGAAAAACTGTTTTTT. The chain employs TRBV5-1 and TRBJ1-4; no definite D call. V lost 4 bases, J lost 0 bases, and 4 bases lay in between. The length of the CDR3 is 13 residues. Per the germline V gene, CDR1 is SGHRS and CDR2 is YFSETQ.

The J gene is TRBJ1-2, the V gene TRBV9, with D perhaps TRBD1 (6 bases). V lost 4 bases and J lost 8, with 15 bases in between. The CDR3 sequence is 13 residues long. Germline values: CDR1 SGDLS, CDR2 YYNGEE. Here the CDR3 DNA reads TGTGCCAGCAGCCTCCAGGGGACCCACGGCTACACCTTC. As protein: CASSLQGTHGYTF.

The V and J genes are TRBV7-9 and TRBJ1-1; TRBD1 is a possible D gene (5 bases). Trimming left V 3 bases short and J 2 bases short, with 16 bases between. Germline loops: CDR1 SEHNR, CDR2 FQNEAQ (reference sequence). This CDR3 has 16 residues. The CDR3 protein is CASSFGHGGTNTEAFF. As DNA, the CDR3 is TGTGCCAGCAGCTTTGGACACGGAGGAACCAACACTGAAGCTTTCTTT.

The gene calls are TRBV5-6 and TRBJ1-1; 8 nucleotides agree with TRBD1. The CDR3 is made up of 12 amino acids. With V trimmed by 7 bases and J by 5 bases, 4 bases remained unmatched. Looked up from germline, CDR1 is SGHDT and CDR2 is YYEEEE. The CDR3 nucleotides read TGTGCCAGCGGACAGGGAACGACTGAAGCTTTCTTT. This translates into CASGQGTTEAFF.

In this sample, this clone turned up a few times. The chain recombines TRBV2 with TRBJ2-7; 7 bases align to TRBD1. CDR3 length equals 11 residues. V lost 7 bases and J lost 3; bases outside the gene matches: 0. Germline CDR1 reads SNHLY; CDR2 reads FYNNEI. CDR3 nucleotides: TGTGCCAGCACAGGGGGCTACGAGCAGTACTTC. This encodes CASTGGYEQYF.

This clone was seen once. The chain joins TRBV2 to TRBJ1-5, with D possibly TRBD1 on 5 matching bases. The CDR3 loop spans 15 amino acids. V dropped 6 bases and J dropped 0 bases, with 12 bases sitting between them. Per the germline V gene, CDR1 is SNHLY and CDR2 is FYNNEI. CDR3 nucleotides: TGTGCCAGCAGGGAGGGGTTTGATAGCAATCAGCCCCAGCATTTT. Protein sequence: CASREGFDSNQPQHF.

V is TRBV30 and J is TRBJ2-3; the D gene is possibly TRBD2 (6 bases). Germline values: CDR1 GTSNPN, CDR2 SVGIG (reference sequence). The CDR3 extends over 13 amino acids. V was pared by 1 base and J by 3 bases, with 8 bases between. Written as DNA, the CDR3 is TGTGCCTGGAGTGGGGGGGAAACAGATACGCAGTATTTT. It yields the protein CAWSGGETDTQYF.

The chain combines TRBV9 with TRBJ2-2, with D tentatively TRBD2 (5 bases). CDR3 size: 16 residues. V was trimmed by 0 bases and J by 8 bases, leaving 17 bases between them. Per the germline V gene, CDR1 is SGDLS and CDR2 is YYNGEE. The CDR3 sequence: CASSVGGGLFGGELFF. For the CDR3, the DNA is TGTGCCAGCAGCGTAGGAGGAGGTCTATTCGGAGGGGAGCTGTTTTTT.

The chain recombines TRBV5-1 with TRBJ1-6, with D possibly TRBD1 on 5 matching bases. Germline V lookup: CDR1 SGHRS, CDR2 YFSETQ. The CDR3 has 15 residues. V lost 3 bases and J 10 bases, leaving 17 bases between the germline ends. CDR3 loop: CASSSSTGRGSPLHF. The CDR3 DNA sequence: TGCGCCAGCAGCTCTTCGACGGGCCGGGGGTCACCCCTCCACTTT.